This T cell receptor beta chain is from a study of CD8+ T cells in alopecia areata (dated by TCRdb to the late 2010s). Context from the whole study: Treated patients were enrolled in an open-label pilot trial of oral tofacitinib at 5 to 10 mg twice daily for moderate-to-severe alopecia areata. Patients stayed on tofacitinib for 6 to 18 months and then had 6 months of follow-up off drug so that delayed response and recurrence could be assessed. The study used high-throughput TCRbeta sequencing to examine T cell clonal expansion in alopecia areata, in both the C3H/HeJ mouse model and human patients. Human TCRbeta sequencing covered scalp tissue and sorted CD4+ and CD8+ peripheral blood T cells from patchy and totalis/universalis alopecia areata patients and healthy controls. Patients on tofacitinib were biopsied at baseline and after 4 and 24 weeks of treatment, and several of the patients also had a later scalp biopsy. Scalp clonality was compared among normal scalp (n=4), patchy alopecia areata scalp (n=8), and alopecia totalis/universalis scalp (n=8). The RNA source kit depended on sample type: the PAXgene miRNA kit for fixed scalp, the miRNeasy kit for PBMCs, and the RNeasy kit for mouse skin. TCRbeta CDR3 regions were amplified by immunoSEQ multiplex PCR with 35 Vbeta forward and 13 Jbeta reverse primers.

This specimen's time point label, per the study, means: baseline before oral tofacitinib. Peripheral blood and lesional scalp punch biopsies were obtained from patients with alopecia areata. PBMCs were isolated by density centrifugation and stained for CD3, CD4 and CD8, after which CD4+ and CD8+ T cells were sorted on a FACSAria. Libraries were constructed by the immunoSEQ multiplex PCR assay. RNA was extracted from all samples and reverse transcribed into cDNA, which served as template for TCR sequencing. SuperScript III was used to make first-strand cDNA, primed with a 2:1 mix of oligo-dT and random hexamers. Amplification bias was assessed with a synthetic immune receptor repertoire, and residual bias was removed computationally. As for how the authors treated the data: After raw reads were preprocessed to remove errors, the CDR3 was defined following IMGT conventions as running from the conserved cysteine to phenylalanine. Clonality was computed as 1 minus the Shannon entropy, with the entropy normalized by log2 of the number of productive unique TCRs. Whether each scalp clone was CD4 or CD8 was inferred by checking scalp TCRbeta sequences against the CD4 and CD8 repertoires from sorted blood. Not all clones reach the TCRdb copy of this immuneACCESS table, which keeps in-frame sequences only. Checked studies attribute under half of the gap to unresolved V genes and leave the rest unexplained. V and J calls and clone size are copied from that table; D and trimming were computed from the DNA. This sample gives approximately 140,000 clones in total; about 90% of them show up just once. More than 13% of the sample lies in the top ten.

About this clone: Its specific antigen is unknown. Base-call qualities are not available, and no considerably larger clone is one nucleotide away.

General conclusions and limits of the study: Shared TCR sequences between patients were less evident than in mice, which may be partly attributable to HLA diversity in the patient population. Lesional scalp, especially in alopecia totalis/universalis, showed higher clonality and more expanded CD8+ clones than normal scalp, suggesting antigenic drive. Unlike mouse skin, which is dominated by gammadelta T cells, normal human skin has resident alphabeta T cells that are also sequenced, and this complicates analysis of the scalp TCR repertoire.

V loses 6 bases, J loses 3 bases, and the germline ends lie 9 bases apart. CDR1 and CDR2 are drawn from the germline V gene (reference sequence): MNHEY, SMNVEV. From its cysteine to its phenylalanine, the CDR3 spans 13 amino acids. Just the 39-base CDR3 DNA is kept, in frame starting at base 1. The sample in question was CD8+ T cells sorted from blood, obtained at week 0. The chain is encoded by TRBV27 joined to TRBJ1-3; too little of a D gene remains to name it. The clonotype originates from a human donor with alopecia areata. The sequenced DNA is TGTGCCAGCAGGGCGGTTTTTGGAAACACCATATATTTT. Its protein reads: CASRAVFGNTIYF.